This T cell receptor (beta chain) was captured in a study of CD8+ T cells in alopecia areata. Findings of the study overall: Lesional scalp displayed greater clonality than normal scalp, most notably in alopecia totalis/universalis.

After isolation, RNA underwent reverse transcription to generate cDNA as the sequencing template. Sequencing used immunoSEQ multiplex PCR; TCRdb keeps in-frame clones, though not all of them. The sample carries under 130,000 clones, 55% recorded once. To note about this clone: Its target is not known.

The researchers isolated CD4+ and CD8+ T cells from PBMCs by sorting. Sequenced sample: CD4+ T cells sorted from blood. The sequence came from a human donor in good health.

CDR3 sequence reads: CASRRGLNTEAFF. In DNA form, the CDR3 reads TGCGCCAGCCGCCGGGGGCTGAACACTGAAGCTTTCTTT. V and J are TRBV5-1 and TRBJ1-1, with a weak D call TRBD1 (6 bases). From germline, CDR1 is SGHRS and CDR2 YFSETQ. The CDR3 consists of 13 residues. Trimming took off 7 bases at V and 0 bases at J, with 10 bases between the two ends.